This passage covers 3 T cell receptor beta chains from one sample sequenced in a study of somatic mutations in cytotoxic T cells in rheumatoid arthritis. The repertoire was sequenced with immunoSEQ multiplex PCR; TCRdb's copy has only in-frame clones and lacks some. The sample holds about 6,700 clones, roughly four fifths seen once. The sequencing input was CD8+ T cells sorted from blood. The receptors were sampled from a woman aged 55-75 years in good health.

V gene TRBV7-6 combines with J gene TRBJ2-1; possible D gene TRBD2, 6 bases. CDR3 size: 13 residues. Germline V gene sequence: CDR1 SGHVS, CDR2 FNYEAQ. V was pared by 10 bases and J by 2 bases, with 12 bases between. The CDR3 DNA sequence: TGTGCCACCCGGAGGGAGGCCTACAATGAGCAGTTCTTC. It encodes CATRREAYNEQFF.

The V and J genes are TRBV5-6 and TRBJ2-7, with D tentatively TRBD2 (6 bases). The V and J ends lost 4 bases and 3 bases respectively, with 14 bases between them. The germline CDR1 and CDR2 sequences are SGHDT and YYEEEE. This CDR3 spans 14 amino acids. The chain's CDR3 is CASSLSGLHYEQYF. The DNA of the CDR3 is TGTGCCAGCAGCCTGTCGGGACTCCACTACGAGCAGTACTTC. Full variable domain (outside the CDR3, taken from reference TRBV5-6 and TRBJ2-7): DAGVTQSPTHLIKTRGQQVTLRCSPKSGHDTVSWYQQALGQGPQFIFQYYEEEERQRGNFPDRFSGHQFPNYSSELNVNALLLGDSALYLCASSLSGLHYEQYFGPGTRLTVT.

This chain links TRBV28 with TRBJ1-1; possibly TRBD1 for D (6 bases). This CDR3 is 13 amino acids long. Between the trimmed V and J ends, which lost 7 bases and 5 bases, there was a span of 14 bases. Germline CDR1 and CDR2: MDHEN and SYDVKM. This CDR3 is CASNLLQGTEAFF. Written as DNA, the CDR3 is TGTGCCAGCAACCTTCTACAGGGAACTGAAGCTTTCTTT.